The clone carrying this T cell receptor (beta chain) was counted between two and nine times. Its antigen is currently unknown. Using immunoSEQ multiplex PCR, the repertoire was profiled, and TCRdb retains in-frame clones only, with some absent. The data show over 30,000 clones, about 80% seen once. Time point here: baseline, week 1 (first vaccination visit). Treatment defined: pre-vaccination baseline after standard-of-care therapy. This specimen belongs to a study of a mutant IDH1 vaccine in newly diagnosed glioma. In the study overall: A 62.5% male, approximately 38% female split and a mean age of about 40 years characterized treated patients. Previous care, which was radiotherapy, temozolomide, or both, most often involved both. Study-wide results and caveats: The occurrence of vaccine-induced immune responses was seen in more than 85% of patients. Top peripheral T cell clonotype shifts appeared unrelated to pseudoprogression.

The CDR3 length is 11 residues. Deletions cut 4 bases from V and 9 bases from J, with 7 bases between. Germline assignment: CDR1 ENHRY and CDR2 SYGVKD. This sequence originates from a man aged 45 to 65 with glioma. Some clones in this sample may be carry-over from other donors' samples. The material was peripheral blood mononuclear cells (PBMCs), obtained from a glioma patient treated with radiotherapy, temozolomide or both. The chain employs TRBV10-3 and TRBJ1-5; D is uncertain. CDR3 region: CAISGGGPQHF. CDR3 sequence (DNA): TGTGCCATCAGTGGGGGTGGGCCCCAGCATTTT.